This TCR beta chain derives from a study of cytomegalovirus exposure and HLA in healthy donors. General study results and limits: A later analysis found common viral pathogens apparently linked to several of the most significant clusters. It was reported that the classifier diagnosed cytomegalovirus status with high specificity and sensitivity in both the original and validation cohorts.

In the case of this clone: Its specificity is not known.

The germline CDR1 and CDR2 sequences are MDHEN and SYDVKM. The CDR3 extends over 13 amino acids. The V end lost 4 bases, the J end lost 2 bases, and 8 bases lay between the germline ends. The PCR ran on 60 Vbeta and 13 Jbeta primers. The table came from immunoSEQ multiplex PCR; TCRdb's copy has only in-frame clones and leaves some out. The sample records 150,000 to 200,000 clones, roughly 85% being singletons. Sequences were obtained from PBMCs. The TCR comes from a man aged 35 to 55 in good health and CMV-seropositive. The V gene is TRBV28, the J gene TRBJ1-2; D remains ambiguous. The CDR3 spells CASSSSENYGYTF. The CDR3 DNA reads TGTGCCAGCAGTTCGTCGGAGAACTATGGCTACACCTTC.